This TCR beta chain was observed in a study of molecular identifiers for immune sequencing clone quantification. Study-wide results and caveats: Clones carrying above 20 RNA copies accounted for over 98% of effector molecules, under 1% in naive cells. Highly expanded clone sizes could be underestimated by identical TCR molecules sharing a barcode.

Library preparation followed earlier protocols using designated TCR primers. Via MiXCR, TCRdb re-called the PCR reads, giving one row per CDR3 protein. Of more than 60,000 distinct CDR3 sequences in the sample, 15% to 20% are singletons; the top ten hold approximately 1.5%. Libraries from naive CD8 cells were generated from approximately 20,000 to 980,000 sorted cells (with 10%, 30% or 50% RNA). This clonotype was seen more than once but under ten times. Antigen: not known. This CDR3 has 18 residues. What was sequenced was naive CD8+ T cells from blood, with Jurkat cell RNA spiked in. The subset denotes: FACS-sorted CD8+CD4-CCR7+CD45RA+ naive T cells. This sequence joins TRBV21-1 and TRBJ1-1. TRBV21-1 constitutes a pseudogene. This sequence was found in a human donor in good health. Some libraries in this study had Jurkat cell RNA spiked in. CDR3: CASSRADGVVPGIPEAFF. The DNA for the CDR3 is TGTGCTAGCAGCAGAGCAGACGGAGTAGTCCCTGGTATCCCTGAAGCTTTCTTT.